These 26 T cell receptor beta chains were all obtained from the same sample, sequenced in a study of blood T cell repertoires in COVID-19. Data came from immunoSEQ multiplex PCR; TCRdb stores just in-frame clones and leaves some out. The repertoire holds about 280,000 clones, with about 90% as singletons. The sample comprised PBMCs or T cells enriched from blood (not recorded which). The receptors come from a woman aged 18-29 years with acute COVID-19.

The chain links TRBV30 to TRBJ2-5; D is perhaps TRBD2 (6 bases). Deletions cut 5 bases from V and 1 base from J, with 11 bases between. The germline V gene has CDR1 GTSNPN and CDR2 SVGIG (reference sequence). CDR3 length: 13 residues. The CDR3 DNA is TGTGCCTGGGCTGGGGGGATCCAAGAGACCCAGTACTTC. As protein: CAWAGGIQETQYF.

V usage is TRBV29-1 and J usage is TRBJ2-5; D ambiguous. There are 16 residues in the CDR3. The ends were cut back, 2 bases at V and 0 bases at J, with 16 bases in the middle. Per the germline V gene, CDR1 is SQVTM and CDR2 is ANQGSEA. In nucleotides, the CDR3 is TGCAGCGTTGAACCCCTATCAACGGCGGACCAAGAGACCCAGTACTTC. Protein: CSVEPLSTADQETQYF.

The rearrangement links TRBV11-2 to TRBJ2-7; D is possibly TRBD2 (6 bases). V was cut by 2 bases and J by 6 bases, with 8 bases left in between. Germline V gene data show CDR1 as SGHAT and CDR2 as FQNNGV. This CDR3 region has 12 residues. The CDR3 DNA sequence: TGTGCCAGCAGCTTATTGCGGGGCGAGCAGTACTTC. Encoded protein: CASSLLRGEQYF.

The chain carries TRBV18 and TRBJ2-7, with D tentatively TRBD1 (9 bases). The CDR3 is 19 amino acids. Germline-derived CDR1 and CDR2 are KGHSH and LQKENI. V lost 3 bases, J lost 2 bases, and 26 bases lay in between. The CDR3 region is CASSPPGQGLSGSPYEQYF. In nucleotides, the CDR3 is TGTGCCAGCTCACCGCCGGGACAGGGATTAAGCGGGAGTCCCTACGAGCAGTACTTC. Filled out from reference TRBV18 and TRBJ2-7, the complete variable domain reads NAGVMQNPRHLVRRRGQEARLRCSPMKGHSHVYWYRQLPEEGLKFMVYLQKENIIDESGMPKERFSAEFPKEGPSILRIQQVVRGDSAAYFCASSPPGQGLSGSPYEQYFGPGTRLTVT.

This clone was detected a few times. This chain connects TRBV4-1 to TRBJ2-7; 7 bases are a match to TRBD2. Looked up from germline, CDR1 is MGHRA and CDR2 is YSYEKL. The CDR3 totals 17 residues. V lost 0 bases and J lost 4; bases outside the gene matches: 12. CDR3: CASSQEGDGRTFYEQYF. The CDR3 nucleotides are TGCGCCAGCAGCCAAGAGGGGGACGGGAGGACCTTTTACGAGCAGTACTTC.

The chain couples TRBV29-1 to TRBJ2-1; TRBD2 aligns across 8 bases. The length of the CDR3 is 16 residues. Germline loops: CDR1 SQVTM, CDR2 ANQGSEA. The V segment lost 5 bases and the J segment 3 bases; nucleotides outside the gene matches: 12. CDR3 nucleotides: TGCAGCGTTTGGCCGAGCGGGAGTGGTTTCTACAATGAGCAGTTCTTC. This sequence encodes CSVWPSGSGFYNEQFF.

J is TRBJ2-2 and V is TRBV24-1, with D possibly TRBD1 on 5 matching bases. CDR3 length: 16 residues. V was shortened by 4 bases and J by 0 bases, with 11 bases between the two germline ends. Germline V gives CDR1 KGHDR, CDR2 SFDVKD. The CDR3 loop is CATSEYKGSNTGELFF. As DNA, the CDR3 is TGTGCCACCAGTGAGTATAAGGGGTCGAACACCGGGGAGCTGTTTTTT.

The CDR3 loop reads CASSPDRDTQYF. CDR3 nucleotide sequence: TGTGCCAGCAGTCCCGATAGAGATACGCAGTATTTT. The chain is built from TRBV28 and TRBJ2-3; no definite D call. Germline V gene sequence: CDR1 MDHEN, CDR2 SYDVKM. V shed 5 bases and J shed 5 bases, with 8 bases lying between them. The CDR3 is 12 residues long. Variable domain in full (rest from reference TRBV28 and TRBJ2-3): DVKVTQSSRYLVKRTGEKVFLECVQDMDHENMFWYRQDPGLGLRLIYFSYDVKMKEKGDIPEGYSVSREKKERFSLILESASTNQTSMYLCASSPDRDTQYFGPGTRLTVL.

Here the CDR3 reads CASSSDRLANEKLFF. The CDR3 DNA follows: TGCGCCAGCAGCTCGGACAGGCTGGCTAATGAAAAACTGTTTTTT. The J gene is TRBJ1-4, the V gene TRBV5-1, with 7 bases lining up with TRBD1. The CDR3 runs to 15 residues. The V gene end was trimmed by 3 bases and the J gene end by 3 bases; junction bases not matched to a gene: 5. Germline values: CDR1 SGHRS, CDR2 YFSETQ.

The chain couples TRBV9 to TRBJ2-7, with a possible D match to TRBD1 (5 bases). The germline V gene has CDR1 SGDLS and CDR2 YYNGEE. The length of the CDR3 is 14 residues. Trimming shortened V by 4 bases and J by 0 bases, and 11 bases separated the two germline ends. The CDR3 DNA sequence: TGTGCCAGCAGCCAAGACAGATACTCCTACGAGCAGTACTTC. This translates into CASSQDRYSYEQYF. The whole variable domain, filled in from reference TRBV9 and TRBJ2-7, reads DSGVTQTPKHLITATGQRVTLRCSPRSGDLSVYWYQQSLDQGLQFLIQYYNGEERAKGNILERFSAQQFPDLHSELNLSSLELGDSALYFCASSQDRYSYEQYFGPGTRLTVT.

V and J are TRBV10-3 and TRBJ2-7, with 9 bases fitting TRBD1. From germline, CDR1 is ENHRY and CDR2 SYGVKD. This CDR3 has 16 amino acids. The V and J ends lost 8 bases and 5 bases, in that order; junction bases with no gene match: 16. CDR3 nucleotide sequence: TGTGCCATCCGAGCAACCCGGGGACAGGGATCGGACGAGCAGTACTTC. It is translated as CAIRATRGQGSDEQYF.

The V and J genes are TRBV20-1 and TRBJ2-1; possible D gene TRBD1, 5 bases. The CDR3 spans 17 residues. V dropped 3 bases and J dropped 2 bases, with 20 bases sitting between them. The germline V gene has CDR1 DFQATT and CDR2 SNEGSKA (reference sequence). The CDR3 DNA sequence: TGCAGTGCTAGTGCTGGGGCGCCTAGAAAAACCTACAATGAGCAGTTCTTC. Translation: CSASAGAPRKTYNEQFF.

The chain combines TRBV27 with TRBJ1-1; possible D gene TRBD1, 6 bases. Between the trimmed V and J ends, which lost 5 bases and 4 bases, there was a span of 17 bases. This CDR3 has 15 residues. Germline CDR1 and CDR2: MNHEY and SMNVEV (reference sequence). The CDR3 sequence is CASSRGGAGSTEAFF. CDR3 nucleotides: TGTGCCAGCAGTAGGGGGGGGGCAGGGAGCACTGAAGCTTTCTTT.

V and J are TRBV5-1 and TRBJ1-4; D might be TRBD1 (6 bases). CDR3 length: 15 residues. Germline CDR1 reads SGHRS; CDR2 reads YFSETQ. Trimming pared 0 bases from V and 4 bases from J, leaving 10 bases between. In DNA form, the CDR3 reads TGCGCCAGCAGCTTGGATGGACAGAGTAATGAAAAACTGTTTTTT. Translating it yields CASSLDGQSNEKLFF. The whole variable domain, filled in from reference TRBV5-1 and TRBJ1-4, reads KAGVTQTPRYLIKTRGQQVTLSCSPISGHRSVSWYQQTPGQGLQFLFEYFSETQRNKGNFPGRFSGRQFSNSRSEMNVSTLELGDSALYLCASSLDGQSNEKLFFGSGTQLSVL.

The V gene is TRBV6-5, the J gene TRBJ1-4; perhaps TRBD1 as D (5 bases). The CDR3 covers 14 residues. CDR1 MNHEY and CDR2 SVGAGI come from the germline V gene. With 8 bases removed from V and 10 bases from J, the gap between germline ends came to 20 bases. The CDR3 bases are TGTGCCAGCGGGGGGTACCCTCAGAACAGAAAACTGTTTTTT. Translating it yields CASGGYPQNRKLFF.

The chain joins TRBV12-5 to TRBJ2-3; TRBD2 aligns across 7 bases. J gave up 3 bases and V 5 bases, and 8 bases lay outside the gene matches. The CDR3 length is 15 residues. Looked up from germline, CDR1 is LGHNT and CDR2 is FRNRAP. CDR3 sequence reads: CASGGGDYGTDTQYF. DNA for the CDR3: TGTGCTAGTGGTGGTGGGGACTACGGGACAGATACGCAGTATTTT.

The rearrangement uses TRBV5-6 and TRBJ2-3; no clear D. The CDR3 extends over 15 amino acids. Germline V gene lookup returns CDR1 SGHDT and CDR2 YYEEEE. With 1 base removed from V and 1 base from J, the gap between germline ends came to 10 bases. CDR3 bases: TGTGCCAGCAGCTTGTACGGGTCCCGCACAGATACGCAGTATTTT. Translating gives CASSLYGSRTDTQYF.

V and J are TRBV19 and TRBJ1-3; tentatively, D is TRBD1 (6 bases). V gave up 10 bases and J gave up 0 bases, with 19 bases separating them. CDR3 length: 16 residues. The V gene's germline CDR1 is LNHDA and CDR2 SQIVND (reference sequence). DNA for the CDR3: TGTGCCACCGACCCCGGACAGACCTACTCTGGAAACACCATATATTTT. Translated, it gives CATDPGQTYSGNTIYF.

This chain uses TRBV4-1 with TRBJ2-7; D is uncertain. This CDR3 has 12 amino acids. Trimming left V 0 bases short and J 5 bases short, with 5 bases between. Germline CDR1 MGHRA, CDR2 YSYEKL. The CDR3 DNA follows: TGCGCCAGCAGCCAAGAGGAGAACGAGCAGTACTTC. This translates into CASSQEENEQYF.

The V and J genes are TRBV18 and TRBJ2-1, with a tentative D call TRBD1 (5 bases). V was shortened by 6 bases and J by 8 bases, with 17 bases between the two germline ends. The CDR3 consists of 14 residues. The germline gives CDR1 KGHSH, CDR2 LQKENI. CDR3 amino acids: CASSRRTLPDEQFF. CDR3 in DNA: TGTGCCAGCTCTCGACGGACACTCCCTGATGAGCAGTTCTTC.

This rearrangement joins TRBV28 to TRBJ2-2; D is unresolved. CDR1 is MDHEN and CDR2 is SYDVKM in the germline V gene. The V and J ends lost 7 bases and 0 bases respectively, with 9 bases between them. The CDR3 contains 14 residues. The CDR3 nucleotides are TGTGCCAGCACCCCACTGGCGAACACCGGGGAGCTGTTTTTT. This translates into CASTPLANTGELFF.

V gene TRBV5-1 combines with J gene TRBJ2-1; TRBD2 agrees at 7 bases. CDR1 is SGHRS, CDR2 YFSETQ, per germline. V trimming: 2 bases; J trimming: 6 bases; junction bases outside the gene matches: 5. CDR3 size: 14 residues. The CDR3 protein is CASSFEREANEQFF. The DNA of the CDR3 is TGCGCCAGCAGCTTCGAACGGGAGGCCAATGAGCAGTTCTTC.

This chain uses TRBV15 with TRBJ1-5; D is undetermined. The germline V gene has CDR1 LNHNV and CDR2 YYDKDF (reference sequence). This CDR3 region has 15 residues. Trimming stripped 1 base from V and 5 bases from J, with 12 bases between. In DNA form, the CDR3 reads TGTGCCACCAGCAGAGGAGGAGTTCTCCATCAGCCCCAGCATTTT. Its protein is CATSRGGVLHQPQHF.

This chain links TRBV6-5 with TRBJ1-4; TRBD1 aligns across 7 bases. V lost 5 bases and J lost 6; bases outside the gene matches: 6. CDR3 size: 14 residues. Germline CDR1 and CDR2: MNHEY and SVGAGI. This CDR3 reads CASSSGTVDEKLFF. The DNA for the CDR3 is TGTGCCAGCAGTAGTGGGACAGTGGATGAAAAACTGTTTTTT.

The CDR3 region is CASSDPVGRGRVVDTDTQYF. For the CDR3, the DNA is TGTGCCAGCAGTGATCCGGTGGGCAGGGGGCGCGTGGTTGACACAGATACGCAGTATTTT. The rearrangement links TRBV6-1 to TRBJ2-3; 8 bases line up with TRBD1. V trimming: 3 bases; J trimming: 2 bases; junction bases outside the gene matches: 19. Germline V gives CDR1 MNHNS, CDR2 SASEGT. The CDR3 runs to 20 residues.

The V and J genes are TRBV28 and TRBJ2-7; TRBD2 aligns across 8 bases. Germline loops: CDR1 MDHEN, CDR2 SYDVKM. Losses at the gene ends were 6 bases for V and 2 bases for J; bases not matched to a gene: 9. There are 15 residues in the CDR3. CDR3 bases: TGTGCCAGCAGACCGGGACTAGAAATCCCCTACGAGCAGTACTTC. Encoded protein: CASRPGLEIPYEQYF.